The rows below give T cell receptor beta chains drawn from one sample of a study of blood T cell repertoires in COVID-19. Profiling relied on immunoSEQ multiplex PCR, and the TCRdb table lists in-frame clones only, not all of them. Counted here are 470,000 or so clones, 70% to 90% occurring once; the ten biggest clones make up 3.2%. Material: peripheral blood. The receptors were gathered from a human donor in a cohort sampled during active COVID-19. Both conserved end residues are trimmed from each CDR3.

cdr3_aa	v_call	j_call
ASSEAHRVYDEQY	TRBV6-1	TRBJ2-7
ASSQGGPSGKQF	TRBV3-1/TRBV3-2	TRBJ2-1
ASSEALAGRGYEQY	TRBV2	TRBJ2-7
ASRKTGTGGDSNQPQH	TRBV4-1	TRBJ1-5
ASSFQGGYT	TRBV7-6	TRBJ1-2
ASRQDTSNTEAF	TRBV27	TRBJ1-1
AWETGFNEQF	TRBV30	TRBJ2-1
ASSWGDRNTEAF	TRBV5-1	TRBJ1-1
ASSLQGRNYEQY	TRBV27	TRBJ2-7
ASSPSSRPRTGNQPQH	TRBV18	TRBJ1-5
ASSSIPGTGPHNEQF	TRBV7-8	TRBJ2-1
ASSPLGGGRTEAF	TRBV9	TRBJ1-1
ASRPGLAGGEQY	TRBV2	TRBJ2-7
ASSVDSTRTDTQY	TRBV7-2	TRBJ2-3
ASSMQGRGAYEQY	TRBV19	TRBJ2-7
AWSRTPYEQY	TRBV30	TRBJ2-7
ASSVQGLNNQPQH	TRBV9	TRBJ1-5
ASSREGYGYT	TRBV19	TRBJ1-2
ALGGGTGMGYT	TRBV2	TRBJ1-2
ASSTTEFNYGYT	TRBV6-5	TRBJ1-2
ASSLATPGANVLT	TRBV7-2	TRBJ2-6
ASSSTRGVGEAF	TRBV11-1	TRBJ1-1
ASSTSWTSGSGEQF	TRBV27	TRBJ2-1
ASSLAGLVGEQY	TRBV7-9	TRBJ2-7
AIIKKGGAVGFVAEAF	TRBV28	TRBJ1-1
ASRSLRTSGFYNEQF	TRBV5-1	TRBJ2-1
ASSMGPGAVYNEQF	TRBV19	TRBJ2-1
AWRGRTSGSSPDTQY	TRBV30	TRBJ2-3
ASSYKTGSPYEQY	TRBV6-5	TRBJ2-7
TSSQRLVWATDTQY	TRBV1	TRBJ2-3
ASSLPGVSSYEQY	TRBV6-6	TRBJ2-7
ASSPTGGRETQY	TRBV5-1	TRBJ2-5
ASSRHLTNEKLF	TRBV6-5	TRBJ1-4
ASSYHRDDEQY	TRBV12-3/TRBV12-4	TRBJ2-7
ASSEGLIIY	TRBV25-1	TRBJ1-3
ASSPSQVNYGYT	TRBV5-1	TRBJ1-2
ASSPGVATYEQY	TRBV19	TRBJ2-7
ATSAWEGTNTEAF	TRBV15	TRBJ1-1
ASKRGGRLYNEQF	TRBV6-5	TRBJ2-1
ASSPRTSYNEQF	TRBV9	TRBJ2-1
ASSVGGTVPPY	TRBV9	TRBJ2-3
ASSPKRFQETQY	TRBV28	TRBJ2-5
ASSLKRREGRSGELF	TRBV11-2	TRBJ2-2
ASSFQGNIQY	TRBV11-1	TRBJ2-4
ASTMGQHHGYT	TRBV6-5	TRBJ1-2
ASSQDLGLLH	TRBV4-3	TRBJ1-6
ASSYSKTGSYEQY	TRBV6-5	TRBJ2-7
ASSLGVAGAYNEQF	TRBV7-6	TRBJ2-1
ASSRSSGTGNGYT	TRBV6-5	TRBJ1-2
ASSQELVGLYEQY	TRBV4-3	TRBJ2-7
ASRLGLAGGRRTTDTQY	TRBV5-1	TRBJ2-3
AISESRTGMMNTEAF	TRBV10-3	TRBJ1-1
ASSHPWGGSEQF	TRBV3-1/TRBV3-2	TRBJ2-1